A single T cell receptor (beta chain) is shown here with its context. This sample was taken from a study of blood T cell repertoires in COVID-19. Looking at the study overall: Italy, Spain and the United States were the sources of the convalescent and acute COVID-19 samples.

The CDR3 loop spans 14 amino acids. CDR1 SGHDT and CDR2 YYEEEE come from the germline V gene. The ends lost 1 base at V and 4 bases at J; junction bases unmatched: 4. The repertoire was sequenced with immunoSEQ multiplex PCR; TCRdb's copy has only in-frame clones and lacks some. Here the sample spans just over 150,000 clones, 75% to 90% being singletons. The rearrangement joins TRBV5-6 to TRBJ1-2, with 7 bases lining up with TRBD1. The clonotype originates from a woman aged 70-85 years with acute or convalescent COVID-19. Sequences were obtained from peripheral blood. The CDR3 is CASSLPGQSYGYTF. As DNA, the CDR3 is TGTGCCAGCAGCTTGCCGGGACAGAGCTATGGCTACACCTTC.